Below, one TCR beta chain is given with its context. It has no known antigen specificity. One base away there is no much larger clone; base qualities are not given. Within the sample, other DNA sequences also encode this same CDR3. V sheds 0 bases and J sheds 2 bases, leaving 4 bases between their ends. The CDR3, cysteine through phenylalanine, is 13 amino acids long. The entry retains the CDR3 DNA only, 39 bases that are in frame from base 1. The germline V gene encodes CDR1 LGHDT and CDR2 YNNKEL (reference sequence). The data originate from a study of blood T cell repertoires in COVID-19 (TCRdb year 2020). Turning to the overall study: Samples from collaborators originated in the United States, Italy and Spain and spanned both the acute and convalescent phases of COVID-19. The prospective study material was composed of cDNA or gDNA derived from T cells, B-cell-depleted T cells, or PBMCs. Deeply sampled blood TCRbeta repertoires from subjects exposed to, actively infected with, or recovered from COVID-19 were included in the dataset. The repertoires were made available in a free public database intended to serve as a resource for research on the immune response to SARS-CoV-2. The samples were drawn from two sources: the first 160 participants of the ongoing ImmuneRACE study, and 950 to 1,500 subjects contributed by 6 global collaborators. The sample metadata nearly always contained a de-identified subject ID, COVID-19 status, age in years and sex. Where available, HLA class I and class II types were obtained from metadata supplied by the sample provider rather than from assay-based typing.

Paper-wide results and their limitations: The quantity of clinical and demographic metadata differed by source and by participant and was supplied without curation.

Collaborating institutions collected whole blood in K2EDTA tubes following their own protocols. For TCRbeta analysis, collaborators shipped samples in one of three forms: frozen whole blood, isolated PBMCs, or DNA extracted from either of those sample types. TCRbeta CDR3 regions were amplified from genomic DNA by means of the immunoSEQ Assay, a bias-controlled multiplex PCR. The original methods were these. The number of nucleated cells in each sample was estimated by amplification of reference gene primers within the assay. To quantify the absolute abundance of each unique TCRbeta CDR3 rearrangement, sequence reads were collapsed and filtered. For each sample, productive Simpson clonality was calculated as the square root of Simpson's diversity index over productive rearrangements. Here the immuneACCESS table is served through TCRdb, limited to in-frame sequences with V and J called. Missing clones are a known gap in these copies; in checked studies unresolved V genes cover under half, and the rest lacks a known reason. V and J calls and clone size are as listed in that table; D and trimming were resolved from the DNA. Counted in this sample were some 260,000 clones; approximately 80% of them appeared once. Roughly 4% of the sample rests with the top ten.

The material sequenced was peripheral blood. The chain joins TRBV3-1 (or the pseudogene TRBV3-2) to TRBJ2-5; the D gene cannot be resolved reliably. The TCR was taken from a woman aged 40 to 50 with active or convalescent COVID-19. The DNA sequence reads TGTGCCAGCAGCCAAGACTTGCAAGAGACCCAGTACTTC. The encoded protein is CASSQDLQETQYF.